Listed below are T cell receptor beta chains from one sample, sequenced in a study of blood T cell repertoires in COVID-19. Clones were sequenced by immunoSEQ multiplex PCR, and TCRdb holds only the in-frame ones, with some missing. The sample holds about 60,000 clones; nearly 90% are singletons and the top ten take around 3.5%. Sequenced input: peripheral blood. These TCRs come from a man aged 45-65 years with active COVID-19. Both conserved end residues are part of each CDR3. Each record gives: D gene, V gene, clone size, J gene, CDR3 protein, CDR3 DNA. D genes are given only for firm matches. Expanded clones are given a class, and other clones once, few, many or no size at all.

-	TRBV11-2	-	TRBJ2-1	CASSLGRSLGVNEQFF	TGTGCCAGCAGCTTAGGGCGGTCATTAGGTGTGAATGAGCAGTTCTTC
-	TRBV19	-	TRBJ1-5	CASSKGQPREGQPQHF	TGTGCCAGTAGTAAAGGACAGCCACGGGAGGGTCAGCCCCAGCATTTT
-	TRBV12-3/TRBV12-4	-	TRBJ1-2	CASNNYRDGYTF	TGTGCCAGCAATAACTACAGGGATGGCTACACCTTC
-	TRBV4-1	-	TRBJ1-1	CASSPYRVPNTEAFF	TGCGCCAGCAGCCCATACAGGGTTCCCAACACTGAAGCTTTCTTT
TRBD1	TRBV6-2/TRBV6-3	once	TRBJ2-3	CASSPWDRGRTDTQYF	TGTGCCAGCAGCCCTTGGGACAGGGGCCGCACAGATACGCAGTATTTT
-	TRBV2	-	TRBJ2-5	CASSPDRSQETQYF	TGTGCCAGCAGTCCTGACAGGTCCCAAGAGACCCAGTACTTC
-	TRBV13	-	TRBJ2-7	CASSLFLNRTPEQYF	TGTGCCAGCAGCTTATTCCTCAACAGGACGCCTGAGCAGTACTTC
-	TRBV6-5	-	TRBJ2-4	CASQDSYANIQYF	TGTGCCAGTCAGGACAGTTATGCAAACATTCAGTACTTC
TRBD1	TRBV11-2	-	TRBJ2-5	CASNNRDRGHSETQYF	TGTGCCAGCAACAACCGGGACAGGGGGCACTCGGAGACCCAGTACTTC
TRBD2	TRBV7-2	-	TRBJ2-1	CASSLLVLAGTNNEQFF	TGTGCCAGCAGCCTATTAGTACTAGCGGGGACTAACAATGAGCAGTTCTTC
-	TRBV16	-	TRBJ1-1	CASSQSRLALGTEAFF	TGTGCCAGCAGCCAATCTCGTCTGGCTCTAGGCACTGAAGCTTTCTTT
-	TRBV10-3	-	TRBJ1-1	CAISGTPNTEAFF	TGTGCCATCAGTGGGACACCCAACACTGAAGCTTTCTTT
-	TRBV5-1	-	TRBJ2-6	CASSASAGGANVLTF	TGCGCCAGCAGCGCCTCGGCGGGTGGGGCCAACGTCCTGACTTTC
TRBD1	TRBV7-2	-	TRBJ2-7	CASSWGQTYEQYF	TGTGCCAGCAGCTGGGGACAGACCTACGAGCAGTACTTC
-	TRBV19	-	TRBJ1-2	CASSNAGYYGYTF	TGTGCCAGTAGTAACGCGGGATACTATGGCTACACCTTC
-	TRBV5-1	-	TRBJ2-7	CASSSGGGPLNEQYF	TGCGCCAGCAGCTCAGGCGGGGGCCCCTTAAACGAGCAGTACTTC
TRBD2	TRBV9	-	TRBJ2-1	CASSVDSSGVFGEQFF	TGTGCCAGCAGCGTAGATTCTAGCGGGGTGTTCGGCGAGCAGTTCTTC
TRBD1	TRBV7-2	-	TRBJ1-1	CASSSRQGKAFF	TGTGCCAGCAGCTCCAGACAGGGGAAAGCTTTCTTT
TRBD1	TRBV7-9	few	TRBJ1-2	CASSPLTGVGGYTF	TGTGCCAGCAGCCCCCTGACAGGGGTGGGTGGCTACACCTTC
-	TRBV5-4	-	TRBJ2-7	CASSLAVMGLDSYEQYF	TGTGCCAGCAGCTTGGCCGTCATGGGGCTAGACTCCTACGAGCAGTACTTC
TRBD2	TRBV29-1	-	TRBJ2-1	CSVEPLAESSYNEQFF	TGCAGCGTTGAGCCCCTAGCGGAGAGCTCCTACAATGAGCAGTTCTTC
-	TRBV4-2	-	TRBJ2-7	CASSQEGGLYEQYF	TGTGCCAGCAGCCAAGAGGGGGGGCTCTACGAGCAGTACTTC
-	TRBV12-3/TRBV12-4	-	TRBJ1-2	CASSPRPGIYTF	TGTGCCAGCAGTCCGCGGCCTGGAATATACACCTTC
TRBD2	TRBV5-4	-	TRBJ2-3	CASSLEVAGNTQYF	TGTGCCAGCAGCTTGGAGGTAGCGGGGAATACGCAGTATTTT
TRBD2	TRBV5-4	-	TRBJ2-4	CASSPENLGGGFDIQYF	TGTGCCAGCAGCCCTGAAAACTTGGGCGGGGGGTTTGACATTCAGTACTTC
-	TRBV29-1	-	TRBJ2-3	CSVGGQLTDTQYF	TGCAGCGTTGGAGGGCAGTTGACAGATACGCAGTATTTT
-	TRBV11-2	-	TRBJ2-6	CASSPQRGANVLTF	TGTGCCAGCAGCCCGCAACGGGGGGCCAACGTCCTGACTTTC